Listed here are 29 T cell receptor beta chains from one sample, sequenced in a study of T-cell reconstitution after alpha-beta-depleted transplantation in children. This sample's TCRbeta library carried unique molecular identifier barcodes. A single record per CDR3 protein comes from TCRdb applying MiXCR to the PCR reads. The table has almost 500,000 distinct CDR3 sequences, over 9.5% seen once. Sequences were derived from PBMCs, sampled before TCRalphabeta/CD19-depleted stem cell transplant. All receptors come from a child aged 2 to 10 with inherited bone marrow failure, due to receive a stem cell transplant.

The V gene is TRBV20-1, the J gene TRBJ2-7; D is uncertain. Germline CDR1 DFQATT, CDR2 SNEGSKA (reference sequence). This CDR3 has 15 amino acids. V gave up 4 bases and J gave up 3 bases, with 19 bases separating them. The CDR3 protein is CSAIDSRPSYYEQYF. The CDR3 DNA reads TGCAGTGCTATTGATTCCCGGCCTTCCTACTACGAGCAGTACTTC.

This clonotype was seen ten or more times. The chain employs TRBV5-1 and TRBJ2-7, with a possible D match to TRBD2 (6 bases). Trimming cost V 2 bases and J 3 bases, with 18 bases left between them. The CDR3 consists of 16 residues. Germline-derived CDR1 and CDR2 are SGHRS and YFSETQ. The CDR3 DNA sequence: TGCGCCAGCAGCTTTAGCTCTGCGGGGCTCTTCTACGAGCAGTACTTC. The encoded protein is CASSFSSAGLFYEQYF.

In its sample, this clonotype was seen many times. The J gene is TRBJ1-4, the V gene TRBV7-9, with 10 bases matching TRBD1. V lost 4 bases and J lost 7; bases outside the gene matches: 3. Germline assignment: CDR1 SEHNR and CDR2 FQNEAQ (reference sequence). This CDR3 has 14 residues. The CDR3 region has the DNA TGTGCCAGCAGCTCAGACAGGGGGCCTGAAAAACTGTTTTTT. Protein product: CASSSDRGPEKLFF.

This clonotype came up many times. This sequence joins TRBV5-5 and TRBJ2-7; the match to TRBD2 covers 13 bases. Germline CDR1 and CDR2: SGHKS and YYEKEE (reference sequence). This CDR3 has 16 amino acids. Trimming removed 1 base from V and 3 bases from J; junction bases left unmatched: 4. CDR3 region: CASSLRTSGGYYEQYF. The DNA of the CDR3 is TGTGCCAGCAGCTTGAGGACTAGCGGGGGATACTACGAGCAGTACTTC.

This clonotype occurred many times. The chain carries TRBV27 and TRBJ2-3; perhaps TRBD2 as D (6 bases). The CDR3 is 15 amino acids. Germline loops: CDR1 MNHEY, CDR2 SMNVEV (reference sequence). V lost 1 base to trimming and J lost 5 bases, with 13 bases between them. The DNA of the CDR3 is TGTGCCAGCAGTTTATTTGCGGGAACGATAGATACGCAGTATTTT. Its protein is CASSLFAGTIDTQYF.

This clonotype was counted at least ten times. J is TRBJ2-5 and V is TRBV11-2; no definite D call. This CDR3 contains 14 residues. Between the trimmed V and J ends, which lost 5 bases and 5 bases, there was a span of 15 bases. Germline CDR1 reads SGHAT; CDR2 reads FQNNGV. The CDR3 region is CASSPDLGGETQYF. The CDR3 DNA sequence: TGTGCCAGCAGCCCAGACCTAGGCGGTGAGACCCAGTACTTC.

There are many counts of this clonotype. The rearrangement links TRBV20-1 to TRBJ1-6; D gene uncertain. The ends were cut back, 6 bases at V and 5 bases at J, with 14 bases in the middle. The CDR3 is made up of 14 amino acids. The germline V gene has CDR1 DFQATT and CDR2 SNEGSKA (reference sequence). In nucleotides, the CDR3 is TGCAGTGCCATAAGACGGACGAATAATTCACCCCTCCACTTT. Translated, it gives CSAIRRTNNSPLHF.

V and J are TRBV6-2 or TRBV6-3 and TRBJ2-7; D is uncertain. The CDR3 is 13 residues long. V was pared by 0 bases and J by 5 bases, with 8 bases between. Germline values: CDR1 MNHEY, CDR2 SVGEGT. The CDR3 loop is CASSYSDVNEQYF. The CDR3, as DNA: TGTGCCAGCAGTTACTCTGATGTCAACGAGCAGTACTTC.

This clonotype was seen at least ten times. CDR3 DNA: TGCAGCGTAGCCAGCGGGAGGGGGCTGGGTGAGCAGTTCTTC. It translates to CSVASGRGLGEQFF. The V call is TRBV29-1, the J call TRBJ2-1; TRBD2 matches at 10 bases. The CDR3 runs to 14 residues. Per the germline V gene, CDR1 is SQVTM and CDR2 is ANQGSEA. With 6 bases clipped from V and 9 bases from J, the junction kept 11 bases outside the gene matches.

In this sample, this clonotype turned up many times. The chain couples TRBV14 to TRBJ2-6, with TRBD1 matching over 9 bases. The CDR3 sequence is 19 residues long. J lost 0 bases, V lost 1 base, and 7 bases had no gene match. From germline, CDR1 is SGHDN and CDR2 FVKESK. CDR3 sequence reads: CASSQVPGQGPSGANVLTF. CDR3 coding DNA: TGTGCCAGCAGCCAAGTACCGGGACAGGGACCCTCTGGGGCCAACGTCCTGACTTTC.

This clonotype was seen more than once but under ten times. V is TRBV7-2 and J is TRBJ2-5; 8 bases are a match to TRBD1. This CDR3 has 15 amino acids. The germline V gene has CDR1 SGHTA and CDR2 FQGNSA. V lost 0 bases and J lost 4; bases outside the gene matches: 4. The CDR3, as DNA: TGTGCCAGCAGCTTAGCTCGGACAGGGCGAGAGACCCAGTACTTC. This gives the protein CASSLARTGRETQYF.

This rearrangement joins TRBV7-2 to TRBJ1-4, with D tentatively TRBD1 (6 bases). Trimming stripped 5 bases from V and 5 bases from J, with 9 bases between. CDR1 and CDR2 from the germline V gene are SGHTA and FQGNSA. The CDR3 has 13 amino acids. As DNA, the CDR3 is TGTGCCAGCAGCCCAGGACAGAATGAAAAACTGTTTTTT. Its protein is CASSPGQNEKLFF.

The sample holds many counts of this clonotype. This chain links TRBV27 with TRBJ1-2; D remains ambiguous. CDR3 size: 13 residues. Trimming shortened V by 3 bases and J by 2 bases, and 7 bases separated the two germline ends. Germline CDR1 is MNHEY and CDR2 is SMNVEV (reference sequence). CDR3 nucleotides: TGTGCCAGCAGTTTGCAGCAAAACTATGGCTACACCTTC. The encoded protein is CASSLQQNYGYTF.

As concerns this clonotype: A much bigger clone sits one base away, suggesting this may be a read error. The chain links TRBV5-1 to TRBJ2-2, with TRBD2 as a possible D gene (5 bases). Trimming removed 4 bases from V and 4 bases from J, with 11 bases in between. There are 14 residues in the CDR3. CDR1 SGHRS and CDR2 YFSETQ come from the germline V gene. The CDR3 reads CASSVTSVTGELFF. DNA for the CDR3: TGCGCCAGCAGCGTCACTAGTGTCACCGGGGAGCTGTTTTTT.

Only a few counts were recorded for this clonotype. The rearrangement links TRBV12-3 or TRBV12-4 to TRBJ2-1, with 8 bases lining up with TRBD2. The trim removed 6 bases at V and 5 bases at J, leaving 9 bases unmatched. The CDR3 totals 15 residues. DNA for the CDR3: TGTGCCAGCAGACCCAGTCGGGAGGGCCACAATGAGCAGTTCTTC. As protein: CASRPSREGHNEQFF.

This clonotype has a count of ten or more. CDR3 nucleotides: TGCGCCAGCAGCTTGAGCGGGAGGGGAGACAATGAGCAGTTCTTC. Translation gives CASSLSGRGDNEQFF. The chain is built from TRBV5-1 and TRBJ2-1; 10 bases match TRBD2. Germline lookup yields CDR1 SGHRS and CDR2 YFSETQ. Germline trimming cut 1 base from V and 5 bases from J; bases unmatched to any gene: 3. The CDR3 sequence is 15 residues long.

Many counts were recorded for this clonotype. V is TRBV27 and J is TRBJ2-4; D possibly matches TRBD1 or TRBD2 (5 bases each). The V gene lost 4 bases and the J gene lost 12 bases, with 19 bases spanning the gap. The CDR3 is 14 amino acids. The germline V gene encodes CDR1 MNHEY and CDR2 SMNVEV (reference sequence). The CDR3 spells CASSSGRQLGTQYF. In nucleotides, the CDR3 is TGTGCCAGCAGTTCAGGAAGACAGCTAGGGACTCAGTACTTC.

In DNA form, the CDR3 reads TGTGCCAGCAGCCCGTGGGAGGGAACGATAAATGGCTACACCTTC. Its translation: CASSPWEGTINGYTF. The rearrangement uses TRBV7-6 and TRBJ1-2, with unresolved D. Trimming left V 5 bases short and J 6 bases short, with 19 bases between. This CDR3 region has 15 residues. Germline V gene data show CDR1 as SGHVS and CDR2 as FNYEAQ.

The rearrangement links TRBV19 to TRBJ1-1; D may be TRBD1 (5 bases). CDR3 length: 14 residues. Per germline, CDR1 LNHDA and CDR2 SQIVND (reference sequence). V was shortened by 3 bases and J by 2 bases, with 10 bases between the two germline ends. The CDR3 here is CASSMWGSNTEAFF. CDR3 DNA sequence: TGTGCCAGTAGTATGTGGGGGTCTAACACTGAAGCTTTCTTT.

This clonotype has a count of ten or more. The CDR3 bases are TGCGCCAGCAGCCAAGATGGGGCGGGGACCTACGAGCAGTACTTC. It encodes CASSQDGAGTYEQYF. The chain couples TRBV4-3 to TRBJ2-7; tentatively, D is TRBD2 (6 bases). CDR1 LGHNA and CDR2 YSLEER come from the germline V gene. V gave up 0 bases and J gave up 2 bases, with 11 bases separating them. The CDR3 extends over 15 amino acids.

This clonotype has a handful of counts. The chain carries TRBV6-5 and TRBJ1-3; D gene unclear. The V gene's germline CDR1 is MNHEY and CDR2 SVGAGI. The CDR3 is 11 amino acids. The V end was cut by 7 bases, the J end by 2 bases, with 3 bases between. The CDR3 DNA sequence: TGTGCCAGCACCGCTGGAAACACCATATATTTT. This sequence encodes CASTAGNTIYF.

Many counts were recorded for this clonotype. This sequence joins TRBV19 and TRBJ2-4, with TRBD2 matching over 14 bases. The CDR3 has 21 residues. Germline CDR1 reads LNHDA; CDR2 reads SQIVND (reference sequence). V lost 3 bases and J lost 0; bases outside the gene matches: 13. As DNA, the CDR3 is TGTGCCAGTAGTATTCAGGCCCGGACTAGCGGGAGGAGAGTAGCCAAAAACATTCAGTACTTC. It encodes CASSIQARTSGRRVAKNIQYF.

This clonotype was observed many times. The V call is TRBV6-2 or TRBV6-3, the J call TRBJ2-3; a possible D gene is TRBD2 (5 bases). Germline values: CDR1 MNHEY, CDR2 SVGEGT. V lost 5 bases and J lost 6, with 6 bases in between. The CDR3 length is 11 residues. The chain's CDR3 is CASSRGDTQYF. CDR3 bases: TGTGCCAGCAGTCGGGGTGATACGCAGTATTTT.

This clonotype was counted many times. The J gene is TRBJ1-5, the V gene TRBV20-1, with a tentative D call TRBD1 (6 bases). The germline gives CDR1 DFQATT, CDR2 SNEGSKA (reference sequence). This CDR3 spans 13 amino acids. Trimming cost V 1 base and J 2 bases, with 6 bases left between them. The CDR3 bases are TGCAGTGCTAGAGCAGGGGGCAATCAGCCCCAGCATTTT. Its protein is CSARAGGNQPQHF.

The table lists this clonotype with a few counts. This chain joins TRBV7-9 and TRBJ2-6; TRBD1 aligns across 7 bases. The CDR3 loop spans 19 amino acids. J lost 0 bases, V lost 3 bases, and 11 bases had no gene match. The germline gives CDR1 SEHNR, CDR2 FQNEAQ (reference sequence). For the CDR3, the DNA is TGTGCCAGCAGCTTTCCCGCCGGGACAGAGAGCTCTGGGGCCAACGTCCTGACTTTC. Protein sequence: CASSFPAGTESSGANVLTF. Based on the CDR3 plus reference TRBV7-9 and TRBJ2-6, the full variable domain is DTGVSQNPRHKITKRGQNVTFRCDPISEHNRLYWYRQTLGQGPEFLTYFQNEAQLEKSRLLSDRFSAERPKGSFSTLEIQRTEQGDSAMYLCASSFPAGTESSGANVLTFGAGSRLTVL.

This clonotype has a count of ten or more. This sequence joins TRBV12-3 or TRBV12-4 and TRBJ2-4; the D gene is possibly TRBD1 (6 bases). This CDR3 spans 13 amino acids. Trimming shortened V by 6 bases and J by 6 bases, and 12 bases separated the two germline ends. The CDR3 bases are TGTGCCAGCAGCTTTGAGGACAGAAACATTCAGTACTTC. Protein sequence: CASSFEDRNIQYF.

The table lists this clonotype with many counts. The rearrangement links TRBV6-1 to TRBJ2-2, with a tentative D call TRBD1 (5 bases). CDR3 length: 15 residues. Germline V gene lookup returns CDR1 MNHNS and CDR2 SASEGT. Trimming stripped 7 bases from V and 4 bases from J, with 16 bases between. The CDR3 loop is CASKSRPGITGELFF. The CDR3 bases are TGTGCCAGCAAATCTCGGCCAGGGATCACCGGGGAGCTGTTTTTT.

A few counts support this clonotype. The chain uses TRBV7-2 and TRBJ2-7; 10 nucleotides line up with TRBD1. Per the germline V gene, CDR1 is SGHTA and CDR2 is FQGNSA. Trimming removed 2 bases from V and 3 bases from J; junction bases left unmatched: 7. The CDR3 extends over 16 amino acids. The CDR3 loop reads CASSLNPGTGDYEQYF. CDR3 sequence (DNA): TGTGCCAGCAGCTTAAATCCCGGGACAGGGGACTACGAGCAGTACTTC.

This clonotype was detected ten times or more. The gene calls are TRBV7-2 and TRBJ1-5, with a possible D match to TRBD1 (5 bases). The CDR3 has 15 amino acids. V was clipped by 1 base and J by 3 bases, with 10 bases between them. Germline-derived CDR1 and CDR2 are SGHTA and FQGNSA. The CDR3 region has the DNA TGTGCCAGCAGCTTAGGCCGGGACTACAATCAGCCCCAGCATTTT. Its translation: CASSLGRDYNQPQHF.